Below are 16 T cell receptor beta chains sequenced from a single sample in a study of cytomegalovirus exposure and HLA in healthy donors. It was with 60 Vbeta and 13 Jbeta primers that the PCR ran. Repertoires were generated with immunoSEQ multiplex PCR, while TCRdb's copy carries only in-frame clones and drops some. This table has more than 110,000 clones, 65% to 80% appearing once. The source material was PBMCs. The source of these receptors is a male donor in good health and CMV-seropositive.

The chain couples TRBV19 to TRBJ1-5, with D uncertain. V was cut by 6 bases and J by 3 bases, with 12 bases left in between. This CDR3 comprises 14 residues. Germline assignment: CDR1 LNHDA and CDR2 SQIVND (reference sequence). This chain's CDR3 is CASSFLGDNQPQHF. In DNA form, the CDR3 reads TGTGCCAGTAGCTTTCTCGGGGACAATCAGCCCCAGCATTTT.

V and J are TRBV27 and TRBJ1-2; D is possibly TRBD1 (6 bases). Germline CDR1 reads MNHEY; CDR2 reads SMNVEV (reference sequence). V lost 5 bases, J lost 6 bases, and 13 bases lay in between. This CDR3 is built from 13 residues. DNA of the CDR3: TGTGCCAGCAGTCCCTTAGGGGGGGATGGCTACACCTTC. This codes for CASSPLGGDGYTF.

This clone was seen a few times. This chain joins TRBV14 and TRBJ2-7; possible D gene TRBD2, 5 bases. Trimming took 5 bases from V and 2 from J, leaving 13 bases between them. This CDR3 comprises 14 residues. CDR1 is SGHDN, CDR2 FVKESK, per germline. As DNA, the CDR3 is TGTGCCAGCAGCTTCCGATGGGAGCCCTACGAGCAGTACTTC. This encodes CASSFRWEPYEQYF.

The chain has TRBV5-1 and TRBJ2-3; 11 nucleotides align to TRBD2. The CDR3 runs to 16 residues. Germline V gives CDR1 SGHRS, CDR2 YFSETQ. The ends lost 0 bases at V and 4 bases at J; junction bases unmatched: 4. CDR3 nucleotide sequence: TGCGCCAGCAGCTTGGCACTAGCGGGGGTATCAGATACGCAGTATTTT. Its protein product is CASSLALAGVSDTQYF.

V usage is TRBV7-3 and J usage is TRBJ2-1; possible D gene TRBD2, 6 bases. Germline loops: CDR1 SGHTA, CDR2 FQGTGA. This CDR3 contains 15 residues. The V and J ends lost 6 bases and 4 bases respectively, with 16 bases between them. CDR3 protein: CASRTGTHPYNEQFF. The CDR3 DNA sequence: TGTGCCAGCAGGACCGGGACTCATCCTTACAATGAGCAGTTCTTC.

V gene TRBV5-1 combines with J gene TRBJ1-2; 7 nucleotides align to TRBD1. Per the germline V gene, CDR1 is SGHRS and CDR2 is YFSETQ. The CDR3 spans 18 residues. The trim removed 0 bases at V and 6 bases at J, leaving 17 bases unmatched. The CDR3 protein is CASSLVRDSGLTPHGYTF. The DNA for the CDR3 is TGCGCCAGCAGCTTGGTTAGGGACAGTGGATTGACCCCCCATGGCTACACCTTC.

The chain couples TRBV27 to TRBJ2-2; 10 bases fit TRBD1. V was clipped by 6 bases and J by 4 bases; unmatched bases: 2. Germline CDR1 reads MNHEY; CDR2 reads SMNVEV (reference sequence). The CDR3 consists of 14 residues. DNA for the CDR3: TGTGCCAGCAGAAGGACAGGGGGCACCGGGGAGCTGTTTTTT. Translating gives CASRRTGGTGELFF.

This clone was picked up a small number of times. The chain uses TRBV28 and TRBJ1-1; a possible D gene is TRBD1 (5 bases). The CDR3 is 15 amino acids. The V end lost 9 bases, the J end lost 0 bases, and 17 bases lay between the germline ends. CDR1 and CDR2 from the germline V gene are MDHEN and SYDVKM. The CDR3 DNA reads TGTGCCAGTAACCGACAGTGGGGTATGAACACTGAAGCTTTCTTT. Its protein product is CASNRQWGMNTEAFF.

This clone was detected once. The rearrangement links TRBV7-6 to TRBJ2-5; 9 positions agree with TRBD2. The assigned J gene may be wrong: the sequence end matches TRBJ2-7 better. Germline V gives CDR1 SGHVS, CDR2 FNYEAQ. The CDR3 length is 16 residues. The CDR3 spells CASSGGRGGSSYEQYF. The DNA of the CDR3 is TGTGCCAGCAGTGGAGGGCGGGGGGGGAGCTCCTACGAGCAGTACTTC.

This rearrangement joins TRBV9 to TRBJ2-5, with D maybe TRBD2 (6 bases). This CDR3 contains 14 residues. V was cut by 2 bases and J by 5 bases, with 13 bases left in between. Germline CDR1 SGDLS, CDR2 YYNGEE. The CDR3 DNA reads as TGTGCCAGCAGCGTTGGAGCGGGCAGCGAGACCCAGTACTTC. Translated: CASSVGAGSETQYF.

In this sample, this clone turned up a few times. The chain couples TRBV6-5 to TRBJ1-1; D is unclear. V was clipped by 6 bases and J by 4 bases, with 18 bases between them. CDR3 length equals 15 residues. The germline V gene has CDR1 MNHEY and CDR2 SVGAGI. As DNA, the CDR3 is TGTGCCAGCAGGTTGACGCCCGGGGAGTTCACTGAAGCTTTCTTT. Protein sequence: CASRLTPGEFTEAFF.

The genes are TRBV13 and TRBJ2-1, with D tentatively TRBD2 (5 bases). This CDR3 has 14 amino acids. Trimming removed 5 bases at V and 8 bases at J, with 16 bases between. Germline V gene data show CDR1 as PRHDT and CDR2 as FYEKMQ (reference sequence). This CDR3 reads CASSPEISSYEQFF. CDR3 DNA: TGTGCCAGCAGCCCAGAAATTTCTAGCTATGAGCAGTTCTTC.

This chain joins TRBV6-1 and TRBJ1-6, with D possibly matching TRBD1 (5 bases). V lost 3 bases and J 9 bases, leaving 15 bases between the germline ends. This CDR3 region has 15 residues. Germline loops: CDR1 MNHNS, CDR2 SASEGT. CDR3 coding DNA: TGTGCCAGCAGTGACAGGGCCCCGGGTAGTTCACCCCTCCACTTT. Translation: CASSDRAPGSSPLHF.

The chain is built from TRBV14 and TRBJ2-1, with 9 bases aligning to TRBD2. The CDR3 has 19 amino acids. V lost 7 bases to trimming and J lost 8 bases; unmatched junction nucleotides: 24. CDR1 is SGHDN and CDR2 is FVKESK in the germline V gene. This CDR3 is CASTKGPPGGAGGLDEQFF. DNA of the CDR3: TGTGCCAGCACCAAAGGACCTCCCGGGGGGGCGGGAGGGCTAGATGAGCAGTTCTTC. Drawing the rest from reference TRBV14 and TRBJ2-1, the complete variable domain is EAGVTQFPSHSVIEKGQTVTLRCDPISGHDNLYWYRRVMGKEIKFLLHFVKESKQDESGMPNNRFLAERTGGTYSTLKVQPAELEDSGVYFCASTKGPPGGAGGLDEQFFGPGTRLTVL.

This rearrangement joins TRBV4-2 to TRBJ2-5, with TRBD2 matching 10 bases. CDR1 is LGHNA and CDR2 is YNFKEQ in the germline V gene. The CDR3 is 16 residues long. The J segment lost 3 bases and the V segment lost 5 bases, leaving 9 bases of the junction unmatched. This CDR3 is CASSKASGRAEETQYF. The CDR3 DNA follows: TGTGCCAGCAGCAAAGCGAGCGGGAGGGCCGAAGAGACCCAGTACTTC.

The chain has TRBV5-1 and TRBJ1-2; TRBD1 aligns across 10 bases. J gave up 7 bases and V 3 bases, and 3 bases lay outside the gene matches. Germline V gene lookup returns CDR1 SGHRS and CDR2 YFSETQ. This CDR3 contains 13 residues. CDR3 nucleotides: TGCGCCAGCAGCTGGACAGGGGGACGTGGCTACACCTTC. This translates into CASSWTGGRGYTF.